The rows below give T cell receptor beta chains drawn from one sample of a study of cytomegalovirus exposure and HLA in healthy donors. Repertoires were generated with immunoSEQ multiplex PCR, while TCRdb's copy carries only in-frame clones and drops some. The top ten clones hold 0.94% of a sample with under 150,000 clones, 75% to 80% of them seen once. The sequenced sample was PBMCs. The receptors stem from a woman aged 60-70 years in good health and CMV-seronegative. Both conserved end residues are part of each CDR3. Each record gives: V gene, clone size, D gene, J gene, CDR3 DNA, CDR3 protein. D genes are given only for firm matches. Size is omitted from some rows. Given values are once, few, many or a class for expanded clones.

v_call: TRBV6-5
clone_size: .
d_call: .
j_call: TRBJ2-7
cdr3_nt: TGTGCCAGCAGTTACCCGGGGGGCGGAAGCGAGCAGTACTTC
cdr3_aa: CASSYPGGGSEQYF

v_call: TRBV27
clone_size: .
d_call: TRBD2
j_call: TRBJ2-2
cdr3_nt: TGTGCCAGCAGTCAATTAGCGGGAGTCGGGGGCGGGGAGCTGTTTTTT
cdr3_aa: CASSQLAGVGGGELFF

v_call: TRBV11-2
clone_size: .
d_call: TRBD1
j_call: TRBJ2-7
cdr3_nt: TGTGCCAGCAGCTTACCGGGACAGGGGGCAAACGAGCAGTACTTC
cdr3_aa: CASSLPGQGANEQYF

v_call: TRBV6-1
clone_size: .
d_call: .
j_call: TRBJ1-1
cdr3_nt: TGTGCCAGCAGTGAAGCTAGGGGTAGTGCTGCTTTCTTT
cdr3_aa: CASSEARGSAAFF

v_call: TRBV15
clone_size: .
d_call: .
j_call: TRBJ2-7
cdr3_nt: TGTGCCACCAGCGGGCGGGATACATTTAGAGAGCAGTACTTC
cdr3_aa: CATSGRDTFREQYF

v_call: TRBV7-3
clone_size: .
d_call: TRBD2
j_call: TRBJ2-2
cdr3_nt: TGTTCCAGCAGCTACACTAGCGGGAGGGGGAGAGCCGGGGAGCTGTTTTTT
cdr3_aa: CSSSYTSGRGRAGELFF

v_call: TRBV7-2
clone_size: .
d_call: .
j_call: TRBJ1-1
cdr3_nt: TGTGCCAGCAGCTTAACGGAAGACAGATACACTGAAGCTTTCTTT
cdr3_aa: CASSLTEDRYTEAFF

v_call: TRBV7-9
clone_size: few
d_call: TRBD1
j_call: TRBJ1-1
cdr3_nt: TGTGCCAGCAGCCTTGGGACAGGGATGAACACTGAAGCTTTCTTT
cdr3_aa: CASSLGTGMNTEAFF

v_call: TRBV6-5
clone_size: .
d_call: .
j_call: TRBJ2-7
cdr3_nt: TGTGCCAGCAGCCTAGGAGGAGGGGCAGTTTACGAGCAGTACTTC
cdr3_aa: CASSLGGGAVYEQYF

v_call: TRBV30
clone_size: .
d_call: TRBD1
j_call: TRBJ2-7
cdr3_nt: TGTGCCTGGGACAGGGGGGCCTACGAGCAGTACTTC
cdr3_aa: CAWDRGAYEQYF

v_call: TRBV10-3
clone_size: few
d_call: TRBD2
j_call: TRBJ2-2
cdr3_nt: TGTGCCACCACGGGGAGCGGGATGAACACCGGGGAGCTGTTTTTT
cdr3_aa: CATTGSGMNTGELFF